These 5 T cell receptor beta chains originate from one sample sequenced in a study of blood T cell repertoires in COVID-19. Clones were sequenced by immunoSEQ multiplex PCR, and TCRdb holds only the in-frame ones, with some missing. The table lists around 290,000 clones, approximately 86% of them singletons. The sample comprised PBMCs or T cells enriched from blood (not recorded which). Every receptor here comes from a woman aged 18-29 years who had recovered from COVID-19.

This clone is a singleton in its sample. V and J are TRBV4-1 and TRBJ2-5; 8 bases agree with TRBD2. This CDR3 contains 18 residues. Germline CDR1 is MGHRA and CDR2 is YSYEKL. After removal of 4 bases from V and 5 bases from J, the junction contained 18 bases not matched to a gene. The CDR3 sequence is CASSPHRVTSGERETQYF. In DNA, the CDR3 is TGCGCCAGCAGCCCACACAGGGTTACTAGCGGTGAAAGGGAGACCCAGTACTTC.

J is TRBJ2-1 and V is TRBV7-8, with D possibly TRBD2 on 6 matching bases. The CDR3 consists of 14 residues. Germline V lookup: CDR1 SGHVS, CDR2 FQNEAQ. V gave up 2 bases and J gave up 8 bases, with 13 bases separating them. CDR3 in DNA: TGTGCCAGCAGCTTACTGGGTGGAGGGGATGAGCAGTTCTTC. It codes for CASSLLGGGDEQFF. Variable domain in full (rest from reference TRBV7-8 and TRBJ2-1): GAGVSQSPRYKVAKRGQDVALRCDPISGHVSLFWYQQALGQGPEFLTYFQNEAQLDKSGLPSDRFFAERPEGSVSTLKIQRTQQEDSAVYLCASSLLGGGDEQFFGPGTRLTVL.

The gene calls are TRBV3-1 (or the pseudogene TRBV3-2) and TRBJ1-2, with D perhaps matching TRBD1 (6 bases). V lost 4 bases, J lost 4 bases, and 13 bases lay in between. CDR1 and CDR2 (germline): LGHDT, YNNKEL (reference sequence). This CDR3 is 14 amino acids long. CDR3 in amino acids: CASSRTTGTYGYTF. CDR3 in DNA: TGTGCCAGCAGCCGGACAACAGGGACCTATGGCTACACCTTC.

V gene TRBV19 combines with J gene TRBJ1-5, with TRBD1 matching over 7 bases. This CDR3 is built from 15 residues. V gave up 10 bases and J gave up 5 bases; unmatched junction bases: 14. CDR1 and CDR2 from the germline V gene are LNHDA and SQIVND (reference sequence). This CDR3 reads CATTPTGTRDQPQHF. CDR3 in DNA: TGTGCCACCACACCGACAGGGACGCGGGATCAGCCCCAGCATTTT.

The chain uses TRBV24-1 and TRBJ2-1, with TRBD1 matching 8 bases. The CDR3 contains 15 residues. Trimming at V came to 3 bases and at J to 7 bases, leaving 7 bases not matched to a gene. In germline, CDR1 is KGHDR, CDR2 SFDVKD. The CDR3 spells CATSDQDREANEQFF. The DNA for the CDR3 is TGTGCCACCAGTGATCAGGACAGGGAGGCTAATGAGCAGTTCTTC.